This TCR beta chain was observed in a study of OX40 agonist ivuxolimab in advanced cancers. Overall study results and limits: Nonresponders, in some cases, also had low normalized T-cell clonal expansion.

Turning to this clone: Its antigen remains unidentified.

TCRdb's table, derived via immunoSEQ multiplex PCR, lists solely in-frame clones and lacks some. The repertoire holds 55,000 to 70,000 clones, with 70% to 90% as singletons. Germline-derived CDR1 and CDR2 are SGHRS and YFSETQ. V lost 4 bases, J lost 4 bases, and 5 bases lay in between. This CDR3 has 12 residues. The specimen was CD4+ or CD8+ T cells sorted from blood, collected in a trial of the OX40 agonist ivuxolimab. This rearrangement joins TRBV5-1 to TRBJ2-2; D uncertain. The source is an adult with an advanced solid tumor such as melanoma, head and neck, liver or kidney cancer. CDR3 sequence: CASSDTTGELFF. The CDR3 nucleotides are TGCGCCAGCAGCGACACCACCGGGGAGCTGTTTTTT.